What follows are 17 T cell receptor beta chains derived from one specimen sequenced in a study of OX40 agonist ivuxolimab in advanced cancers. Clones were sequenced by immunoSEQ multiplex PCR, and TCRdb holds only the in-frame ones, with some missing. The table includes 60,000 to 80,000 clones, roughly 90% detected once. This sample comprised CD4+ or CD8+ T cells sorted from blood, obtained in a trial of the OX40 agonist ivuxolimab. The receptors stem from an adult with an advanced solid tumor such as melanoma, head and neck, liver or kidney cancer.

This sequence joins TRBV27 and TRBJ1-2, with D possibly being TRBD1 (6 bases). V lost 5 bases, J lost 1 base, and 11 bases lay in between. The CDR3 runs to 14 residues. Germline V gene sequence: CDR1 MNHEY, CDR2 SMNVEV (reference sequence). This CDR3 is CASSKLDSNYGYTF. As DNA, the CDR3 is TGTGCCAGCAGTAAATTGGACAGTAACTATGGCTACACCTTC.

In its sample, this clone was seen a few times. This rearrangement joins TRBV28 to TRBJ1-3; the D is unclear. CDR1 and CDR2 (germline): MDHEN, SYDVKM. V was trimmed by 3 bases and J by 0 bases, leaving 6 bases between them. The CDR3 contains 14 residues. CDR3 protein: CASSFGHSGNTIYF. The CDR3 DNA follows: TGTGCCAGCAGTTTTGGCCACTCTGGAAACACCATATATTTT. Combining the CDR3 with reference TRBV28 and TRBJ1-3 gives the whole variable domain DVKVTQSSRYLVKRTGEKVFLECVQDMDHENMFWYRQDPGLGLRLIYFSYDVKMKEKGDIPEGYSVSREKKERFSLILESASTNQTSMYLCASSFGHSGNTIYFGEGSWLTVV.

The rearrangement uses TRBV5-1 and TRBJ2-5; 7 bases are a match to TRBD2. The V and J ends lost 4 bases and 5 bases, in that order; junction bases with no gene match: 8. The CDR3 covers 14 residues. Germline loops: CDR1 SGHRS, CDR2 YFSETQ. The CDR3: CASSEGGAQETQYF. The CDR3 DNA sequence: TGCGCCAGCAGCGAGGGAGGGGCCCAGGAGACCCAGTACTTC.

The V and J genes are TRBV7-2 and TRBJ2-5, with 7 bases fitting TRBD2. The CDR3 sequence is 14 residues long. Per germline, CDR1 SGHTA and CDR2 FQGNSA. Germline trimming cut 5 bases from V and 4 bases from J; bases unmatched to any gene: 7. As DNA, the CDR3 is TGTGCCAGCAGCCCGGGGGAGGGGATAGAGACCCAGTACTTC. Residues: CASSPGEGIETQYF.

The chain combines TRBV7-9 with TRBJ1-5, with D unresolved. Per germline, CDR1 SEHNR and CDR2 FQNEAQ (reference sequence). V was trimmed by 7 bases and J by 6 bases, leaving 13 bases between them. This CDR3 is 13 amino acids long. In DNA, the CDR3 is TGTGCCAGCACGGTTGGGGTCGGTCAGCCCCAGCATTTT. Protein product: CASTVGVGQPQHF.

Concerning this clone itself: One end of the junction does not line up with germline, which may come from a read error. The J gene is TRBJ1-1, the V gene TRBV19; 10 positions match TRBD1. Germline CDR1 LNHDA, CDR2 SQIVND (reference sequence). The CDR3 is 16 amino acids. The CDR3 region is CATGTGDLIPNAEAFF. The CDR3 DNA is TGTGCCACGGGGACAGGGGATCTCATCCCGAACGCTGAAGCTTTCTTT. The whole variable domain, filled in from reference TRBV19 and TRBJ1-1, reads DGGITQSPKYLFRKEGQNVTLSCEQNLNHDAMYWYRQDPGQGLRLIYYSQIVNDFQKGDIAEGYSVSREKKESFPLTVTSAQKNPTAFYLCATGTGDLIPNAEAFFGQGTRLTVV.

On this clone: This sample also contains other DNA sequences that code for the same CDR3. The chain is built from TRBV6-5 and TRBJ1-3, with 8 bases lining up with TRBD1. This CDR3 region has 14 residues. V was pared by 5 bases and J by 4 bases, with 4 bases of the junction left unmatched. Looked up from germline, CDR1 is MNHEY and CDR2 is SVGAGI. The CDR3 here is CASSQGARGNTIYF. In nucleotides, the CDR3 is TGTGCCAGCAGTCAGGGGGCGCGCGGAAACACCATATATTTT.

The rearrangement links TRBV19 to TRBJ2-2; the match to TRBD1 covers 9 bases. The CDR3 length is 17 residues. The junction had 12 bases not matched to a gene; V was cut back by 7 bases and J by 3 bases. Germline assignment: CDR1 LNHDA and CDR2 SQIVND (reference sequence). Here the CDR3 reads CASNLIGQGPHTGELFF. The DNA for the CDR3 is TGTGCCAGTAACCTTATCGGACAGGGGCCCCACACCGGGGAGCTGTTTTTT.

J is TRBJ2-4 and V is TRBV5-1; TRBD1 matches 9 bases. V gave up 4 bases and J gave up 8 bases; unmatched junction bases: 7. In germline, CDR1 is SGHRS, CDR2 YFSETQ. The CDR3 length is 14 residues. CDR3 nucleotides: TGCGCCAGCAGCAAGGGACAGGGTGGGGACATTCAGTACTTC. Its translation: CASSKGQGGDIQYF.

The chain links TRBV5-6 to TRBJ2-1; 12 bases map to TRBD2. The CDR3 length is 15 residues. V dropped 0 bases and J dropped 5; count of bases not matched to a gene: 0. Germline-derived CDR1 and CDR2 are SGHDT and YYEEEE. DNA for the CDR3: TGTGCCAGCAGCTTGGGGACTAGCGGGGACAATGAGCAGTTCTTC. Protein sequence: CASSLGTSGDNEQFF. Together with reference TRBV5-6 and TRBJ2-1, the CDR3 gives the full variable domain: DAGVTQSPTHLIKTRGQQVTLRCSPKSGHDTVSWYQQALGQGPQFIFQYYEEEERQRGNFPDRFSGHQFPNYSSELNVNALLLGDSALYLCASSLGTSGDNEQFFGPGTRLTVL.

The V and J genes are TRBV7-2 and TRBJ2-1, with 12 positions matching TRBD2. Trimming removed 2 bases from V and 9 bases from J; junction bases left unmatched: 5. The CDR3 has 15 amino acids. Germline values: CDR1 SGHTA, CDR2 FQGNSA. This CDR3 is CASSLSSGRGGEQFF. In nucleotides, the CDR3 is TGTGCCAGCAGCTTATCTAGCGGGAGGGGCGGTGAGCAGTTCTTC.

The rearrangement joins TRBV29-1 to TRBJ2-3; possibly TRBD1 for D (5 bases). Germline CDR1 SQVTM, CDR2 ANQGSEA. This CDR3 has 14 residues. V dropped 6 bases and J dropped 4 bases, with 17 bases sitting between them. The CDR3 loop is CSVAEAWGADTQYF. CDR3 nucleotides: TGCAGCGTCGCAGAGGCGTGGGGCGCAGATACGCAGTATTTT.

This chain joins TRBV7-9 and TRBJ1-5; no reliable D call. Germline CDR1 and CDR2: SEHNR and FQNEAQ (reference sequence). This CDR3 is 13 amino acids long. V lost 5 bases and J lost 6, with 11 bases in between. The CDR3 DNA follows: TGTGCCAGCAGCGAGGTCACAAGTCAGCCCCAGCATTTT. This translates into CASSEVTSQPQHF. The full variable domain, with the rest looked up from reference TRBV7-9 and TRBJ1-5, is DTGVSQNPRHKITKRGQNVTFRCDPISEHNRLYWYRQTLGQGPEFLTYFQNEAQLEKSRLLSDRFSAERPKGSFSTLEIQRTEQGDSAMYLCASSEVTSQPQHFGDGTRLSIL.

This clone was seen more than once but under ten times. The gene calls are TRBV19 and TRBJ1-5; D uncertain. CDR3 length: 12 residues. V gave up 6 bases and J gave up 6 bases, with 9 bases separating them. Germline lookup yields CDR1 LNHDA and CDR2 SQIVND (reference sequence). The CDR3 sequence is CASSGFGQPQHF. The DNA for the CDR3 is TGTGCCAGTAGCGGATTTGGTCAGCCCCAGCATTTT.

The J gene is TRBJ2-1, the V gene TRBV4-3; TRBD2 might be the D (7 bases). V lost 6 bases to trimming and J lost 4 bases, with 13 bases between them. Germline V CDR1 and CDR2: LGHNA, YSLEER. The CDR3 is made up of 14 amino acids. CDR3 residues: CASRGGAGYNEQFF. CDR3 nucleotide sequence: TGCGCCAGCAGGGGGGGGGCTGGGTACAATGAGCAGTTCTTC.

The chain carries TRBV7-9 and TRBJ2-6, with D hard to call. Germline V CDR1 and CDR2: SEHNR, FQNEAQ (reference sequence). The length of the CDR3 is 13 residues. V was trimmed by 5 bases and J by 0 bases, leaving 2 bases between them. CDR3 sequence reads: CASSSSGANVLTF. CDR3 bases: TGTGCCAGCAGCAGCTCTGGGGCCAACGTCCTGACTTTC. Together with reference TRBV7-9 and TRBJ2-6, the CDR3 gives the full variable domain: DTGVSQNPRHKITKRGQNVTFRCDPISEHNRLYWYRQTLGQGPEFLTYFQNEAQLEKSRLLSDRFSAERPKGSFSTLEIQRTEQGDSAMYLCASSSSGANVLTFGAGSRLTVL.

V is TRBV7-2 and J is TRBJ2-1, with 9 bases identical to TRBD2. The CDR3 length is 16 residues. The V gene's germline CDR1 is SGHTA and CDR2 FQGNSA. Trimming at V came to 1 base and at J to 7 bases, leaving 8 bases not matched to a gene. The CDR3 region is CASSLVLAGPKNEQFF. CDR3 coding DNA: TGTGCCAGCAGCTTAGTCCTAGCGGGACCTAAGAATGAGCAGTTCTTC.